This T cell receptor (beta chain) was sequenced during a study of siplizumab effects on memory and regulatory T cells. Study-wide results and limits: Few alloreactive clones mapped to unstimulated subsets.

With V trimmed by 5 bases and J by 6 bases, 8 bases remained unmatched. This CDR3 spans 15 amino acids. Germline lookup yields CDR1 SGHNT and CDR2 YENEEA. The study assayed some 110,000 TCR templates per sample. The table came from immunoSEQ multiplex PCR; TCRdb's copy has only in-frame clones and leaves some out. The sample shows approximately 75,000 clones, 93% of them seen only once. Details on this clone: The antigen remains unidentified.

The sample was CD8+ T cells sorted from blood. The rearrangement links TRBV11-3 to TRBJ1-5, with TRBD1 identical over 9 bases. The TCR originated in a human donor in good health. CDR3 sequence (DNA): TGTGCCAGCAGCGCGGACAGGGGTGAGGGTCAGCCCCAGCATTTT. It codes for CASSADRGEGQPQHF. Using reference TRBV11-3 and TRBJ1-5 for the parts outside the CDR3, the full variable domain is EAGVVQSPRYKIIEKKQPVAFWCNPISGHNTLYWYLQNLGQGPELLIRYENEEAVDDSQLPKDRFSAERLKGVDSTLKIQPAELGDSAVYLCASSADRGEGQPQHFGDGTRLSIL.